This T cell receptor (beta chain) was sequenced in a study of T cells after yellow fever vaccination. Looking at the study overall: SMART-Seq v4 Ultra Low Input served to prepare low-cell-number fractions.

CDR3 length: 15 amino acids. Germline V gives CDR1 SEHNR, CDR2 FQNEAQ (reference sequence). The ends were cut back, 5 bases at V and 5 bases at J, with 17 bases in the middle. Whole-study results and caveats: Repertoires obtained by FACS sorting could include abundant clonotypes that entered as contaminants from the bulk population. A weaker secondary response peaked on day 5, the primary on day 15.

This clonotype has at least ten counts. What it recognizes is unknown. TCRdb independently ran MiXCR on the 5' RACE reads; one entry per CDR3 protein. This sample has 110,000 or so distinct CDR3 sequences, with 7.2% found just once. Sequences were derived from CD4+ T cells sorted from PBMCs, sampled approximately 40 days after the first yellow fever vaccination. This receptor was taken from a man aged 18 to 29 who received the YFV17D yellow fever vaccine. This chain joins TRBV7-9 and TRBJ2-3; D gene uncertain. CDR3: CASSPRAGPGDTQYF. The CDR3 DNA reads as TGTGCCAGCAGCCCTCGAGCTGGCCCAGGAGATACGCAGTATTTT.